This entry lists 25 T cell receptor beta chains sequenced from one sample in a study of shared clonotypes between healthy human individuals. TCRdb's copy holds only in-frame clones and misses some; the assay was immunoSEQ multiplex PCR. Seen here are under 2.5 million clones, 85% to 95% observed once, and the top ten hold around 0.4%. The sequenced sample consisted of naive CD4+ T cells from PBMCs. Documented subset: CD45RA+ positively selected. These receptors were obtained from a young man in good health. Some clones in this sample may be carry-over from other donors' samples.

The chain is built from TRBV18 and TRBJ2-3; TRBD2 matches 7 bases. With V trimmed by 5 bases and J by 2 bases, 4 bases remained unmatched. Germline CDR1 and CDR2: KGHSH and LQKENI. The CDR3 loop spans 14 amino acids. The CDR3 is CASSSGLNTDTQYF. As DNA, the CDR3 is TGTGCCAGCTCATCGGGACTAAACACAGATACGCAGTATTTT.

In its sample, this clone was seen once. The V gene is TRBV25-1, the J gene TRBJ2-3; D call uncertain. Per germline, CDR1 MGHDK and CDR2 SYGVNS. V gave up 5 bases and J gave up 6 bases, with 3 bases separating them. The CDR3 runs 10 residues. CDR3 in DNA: TGTGCCAGCAGTAGGGATACGCAGTATTTT. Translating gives CASSRDTQYF.

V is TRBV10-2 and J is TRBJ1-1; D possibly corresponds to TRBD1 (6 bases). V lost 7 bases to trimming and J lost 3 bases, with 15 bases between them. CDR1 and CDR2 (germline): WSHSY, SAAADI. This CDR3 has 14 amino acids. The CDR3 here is CASTEGRGDTEAFF. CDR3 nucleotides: TGCGCCAGCACCGAGGGGAGGGGGGACACTGAAGCTTTCTTT.

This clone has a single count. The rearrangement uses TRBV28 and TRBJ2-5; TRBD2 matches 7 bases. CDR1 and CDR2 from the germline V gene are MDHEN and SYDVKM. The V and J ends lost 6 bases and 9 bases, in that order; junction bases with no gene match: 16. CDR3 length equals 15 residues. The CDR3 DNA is TGTGCCAGCAGAGCCACCGGGACTACACCTCTGGCCCAGTACTTC. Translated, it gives CASRATGTTPLAQYF.

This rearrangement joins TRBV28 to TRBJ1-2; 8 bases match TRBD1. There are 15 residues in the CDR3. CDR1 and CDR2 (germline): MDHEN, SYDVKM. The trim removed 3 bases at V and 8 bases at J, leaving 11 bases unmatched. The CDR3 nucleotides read TGTGCCAGCAGTTTCAGGCCCAGGGGGCCTCGGGGCTACACCTTC. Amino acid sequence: CASSFRPRGPRGYTF.

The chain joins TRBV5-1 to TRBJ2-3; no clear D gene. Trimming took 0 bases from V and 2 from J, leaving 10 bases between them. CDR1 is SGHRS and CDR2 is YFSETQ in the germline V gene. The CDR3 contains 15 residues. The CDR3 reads CASSLASSHTDTQYF. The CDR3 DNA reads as TGCGCCAGCAGCTTGGCCAGCTCACACACAGATACGCAGTATTTT.

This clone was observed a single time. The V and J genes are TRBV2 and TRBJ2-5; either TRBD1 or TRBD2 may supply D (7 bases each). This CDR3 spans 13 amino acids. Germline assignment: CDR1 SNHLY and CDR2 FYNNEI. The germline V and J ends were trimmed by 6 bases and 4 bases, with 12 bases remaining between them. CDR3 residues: CASSPGGAETQYF. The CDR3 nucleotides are TGTGCCAGCAGCCCAGGGGGGGCAGAGACCCAGTACTTC. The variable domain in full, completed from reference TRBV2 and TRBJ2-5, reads EPEVTQTPSHQVTQMGQEVILRCVPISNHLYFYWYRQILGQKVEFLVSFYNNEISEKSEIFDDQFSVERPDGSNFTLKIRSTKLEDSAMYFCASSPGGAETQYFGPGTRLLVL.

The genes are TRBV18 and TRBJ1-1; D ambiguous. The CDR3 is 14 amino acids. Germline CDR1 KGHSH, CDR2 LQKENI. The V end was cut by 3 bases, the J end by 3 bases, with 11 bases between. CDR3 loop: CASSPLNGDTEAFF. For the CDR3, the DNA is TGTGCCAGCTCACCTCTAAACGGGGACACTGAAGCTTTCTTT. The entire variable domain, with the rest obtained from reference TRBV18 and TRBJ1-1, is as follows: NAGVMQNPRHLVRRRGQEARLRCSPMKGHSHVYWYRQLPEEGLKFMVYLQKENIIDESGMPKERFSAEFPKEGPSILRIQQVVRGDSAAYFCASSPLNGDTEAFFGQGTRLTVV.

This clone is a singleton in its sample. CDR3 region: CASSSEAGDTQYF. For the CDR3, the DNA is TGTGCCAGCAGCTCGGAAGCGGGAGATACGCAGTATTTT. The chain recombines TRBV7-2 with TRBJ2-3, with D possibly being TRBD2 (6 bases). The CDR3 spans 13 residues. Trimming stripped 4 bases from V and 5 bases from J, with 10 bases between. The germline V gene has CDR1 SGHTA and CDR2 FQGNSA.

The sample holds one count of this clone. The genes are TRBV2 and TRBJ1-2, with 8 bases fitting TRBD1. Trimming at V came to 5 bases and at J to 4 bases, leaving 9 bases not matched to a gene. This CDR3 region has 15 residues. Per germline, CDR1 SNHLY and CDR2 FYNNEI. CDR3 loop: CASSKGQELSYGYTF. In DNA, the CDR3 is TGTGCCAGCAGTAAGGGACAGGAGCTTAGCTATGGCTACACCTTC.

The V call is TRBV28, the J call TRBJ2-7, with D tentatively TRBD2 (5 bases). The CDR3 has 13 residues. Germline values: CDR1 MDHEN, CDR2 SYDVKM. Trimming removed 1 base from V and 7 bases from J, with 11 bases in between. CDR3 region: CASSLSPPGEQYF. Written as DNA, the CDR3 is TGTGCCAGCAGTTTATCACCCCCGGGGGAGCAGTACTTC.

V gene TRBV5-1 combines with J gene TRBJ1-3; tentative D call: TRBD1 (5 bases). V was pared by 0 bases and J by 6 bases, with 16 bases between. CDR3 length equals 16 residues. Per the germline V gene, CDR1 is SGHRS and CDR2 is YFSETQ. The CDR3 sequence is CASSLAQLREANTIYF. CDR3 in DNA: TGCGCCAGCAGCTTGGCCCAGCTCAGGGAGGCAAACACCATATATTTT.

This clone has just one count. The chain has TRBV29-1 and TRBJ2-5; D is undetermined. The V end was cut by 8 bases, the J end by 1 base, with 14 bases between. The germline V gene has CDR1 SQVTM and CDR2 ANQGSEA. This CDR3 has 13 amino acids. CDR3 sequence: CSPMYSGQETQYF. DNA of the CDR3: TGCAGCCCCATGTACTCCGGCCAAGAGACCCAGTACTTC.

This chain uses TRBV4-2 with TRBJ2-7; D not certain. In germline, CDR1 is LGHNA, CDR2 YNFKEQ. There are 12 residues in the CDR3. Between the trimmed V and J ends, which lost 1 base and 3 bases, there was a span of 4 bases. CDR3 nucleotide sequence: TGTGCCAGCAGCCAAGCCAACTACGAGCAGTACTTC. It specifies CASSQANYEQYF.

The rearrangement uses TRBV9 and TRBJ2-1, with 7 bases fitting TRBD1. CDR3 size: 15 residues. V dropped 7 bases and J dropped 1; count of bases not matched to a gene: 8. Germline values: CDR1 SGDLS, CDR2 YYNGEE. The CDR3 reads CASGTTGWSYNEQFF. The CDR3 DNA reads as TGTGCCAGCGGAACGACAGGGTGGTCCTACAATGAGCAGTTCTTC.

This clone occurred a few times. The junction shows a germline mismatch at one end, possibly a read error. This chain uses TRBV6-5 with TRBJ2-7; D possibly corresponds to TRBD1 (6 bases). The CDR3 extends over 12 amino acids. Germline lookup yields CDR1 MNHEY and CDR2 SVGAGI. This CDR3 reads CASSYSGALGTF. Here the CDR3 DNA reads TGTGCCAGCAGTTACTCGGGGGCCCTAGGGACCTTC.

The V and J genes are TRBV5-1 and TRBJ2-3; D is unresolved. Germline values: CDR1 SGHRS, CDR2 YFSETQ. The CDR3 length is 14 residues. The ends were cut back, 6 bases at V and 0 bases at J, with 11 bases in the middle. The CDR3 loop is CASKPARSTDTQYF. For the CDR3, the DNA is TGCGCCAGCAAACCCGCTAGAAGCACAGATACGCAGTATTTT. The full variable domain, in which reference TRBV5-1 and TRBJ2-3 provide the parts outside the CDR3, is KAGVTQTPRYLIKTRGQQVTLSCSPISGHRSVSWYQQTPGQGLQFLFEYFSETQRNKGNFPGRFSGRQFSNSRSEMNVSTLELGDSALYLCASKPARSTDTQYFGPGTRLTVL.

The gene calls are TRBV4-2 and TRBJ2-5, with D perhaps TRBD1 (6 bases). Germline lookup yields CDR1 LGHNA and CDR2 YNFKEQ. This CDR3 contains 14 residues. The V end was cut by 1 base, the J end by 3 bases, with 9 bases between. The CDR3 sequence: CASSQGAGEETQYF. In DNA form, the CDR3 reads TGTGCCAGCAGCCAAGGGGCAGGGGAAGAGACCCAGTACTTC.

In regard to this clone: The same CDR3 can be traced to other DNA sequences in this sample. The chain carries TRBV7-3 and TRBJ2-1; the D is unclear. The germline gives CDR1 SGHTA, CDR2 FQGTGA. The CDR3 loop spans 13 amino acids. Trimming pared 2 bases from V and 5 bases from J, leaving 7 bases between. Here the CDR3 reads CASSLGLNNEQFF. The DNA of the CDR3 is TGTGCCAGCAGCTTAGGGCTAAACAATGAGCAGTTCTTC.

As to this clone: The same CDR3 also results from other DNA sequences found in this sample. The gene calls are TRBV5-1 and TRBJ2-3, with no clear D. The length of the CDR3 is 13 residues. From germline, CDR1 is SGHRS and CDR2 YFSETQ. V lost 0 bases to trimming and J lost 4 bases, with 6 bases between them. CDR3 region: CASSLAGPDTQYF. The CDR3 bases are TGCGCCAGCAGCTTGGCTGGACCAGATACGCAGTATTTT. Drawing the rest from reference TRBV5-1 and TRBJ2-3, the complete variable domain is KAGVTQTPRYLIKTRGQQVTLSCSPISGHRSVSWYQQTPGQGLQFLFEYFSETQRNKGNFPGRFSGRQFSNSRSEMNVSTLELGDSALYLCASSLAGPDTQYFGPGTRLTVL.

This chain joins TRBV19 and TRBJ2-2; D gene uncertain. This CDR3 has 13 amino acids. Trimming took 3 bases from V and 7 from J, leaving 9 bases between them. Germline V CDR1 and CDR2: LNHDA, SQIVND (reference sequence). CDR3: CASSIRDIGELFF. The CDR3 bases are TGTGCCAGTAGTATTAGGGATATCGGGGAGCTGTTTTTT. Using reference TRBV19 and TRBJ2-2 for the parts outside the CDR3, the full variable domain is DGGITQSPKYLFRKEGQNVTLSCEQNLNHDAMYWYRQDPGQGLRLIYYSQIVNDFQKGDIAEGYSVSREKKESFPLTVTSAQKNPTAFYLCASSIRDIGELFFGEGSRLTVL.

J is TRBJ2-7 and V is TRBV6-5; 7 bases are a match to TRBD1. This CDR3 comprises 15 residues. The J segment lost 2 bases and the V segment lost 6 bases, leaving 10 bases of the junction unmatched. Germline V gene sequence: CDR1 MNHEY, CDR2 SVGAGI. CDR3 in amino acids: CASSTDRDTPYEQYF. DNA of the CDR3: TGTGCCAGCAGCACCGACAGGGATACACCCTACGAGCAGTACTTC.

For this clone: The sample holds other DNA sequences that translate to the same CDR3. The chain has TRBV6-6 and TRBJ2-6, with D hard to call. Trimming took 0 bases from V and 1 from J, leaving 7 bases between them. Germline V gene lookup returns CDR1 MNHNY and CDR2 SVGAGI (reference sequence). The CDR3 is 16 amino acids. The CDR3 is CASSYSMSSGANVLTF. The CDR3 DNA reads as TGTGCCAGCAGTTACTCGATGAGTTCTGGGGCCAACGTCCTGACTTTC.

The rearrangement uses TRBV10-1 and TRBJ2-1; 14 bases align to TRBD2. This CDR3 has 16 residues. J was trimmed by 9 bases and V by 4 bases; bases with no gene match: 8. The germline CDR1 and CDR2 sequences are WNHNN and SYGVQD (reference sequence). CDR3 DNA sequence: TGCGCCAGCAGTGTGCCGGGACTAGCGGGAGTAGGTGAGCAGTTCTTC. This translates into CASSVPGLAGVGEQFF.

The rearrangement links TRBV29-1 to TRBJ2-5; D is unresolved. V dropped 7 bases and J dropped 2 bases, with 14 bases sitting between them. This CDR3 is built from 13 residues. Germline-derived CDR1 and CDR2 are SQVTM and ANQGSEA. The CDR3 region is CSARRVPQETQYF. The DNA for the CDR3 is TGCAGCGCACGCCGGGTTCCACAAGAGACCCAGTACTTC. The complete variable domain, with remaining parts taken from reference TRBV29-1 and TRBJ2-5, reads SAVISQKPSRDICQRGTSLTIQCQVDSQVTMMFWYRQQPGQSLTLIATANQGSEATYESGFVIDKFPISRPNLTFSTLTVSNMSPEDSSIYLCSARRVPQETQYFGPGTRLLVL.